These 8 T cell receptor beta chains originate from one sample sequenced in a study of blood T cell repertoires in COVID-19. Repertoires were generated with immunoSEQ multiplex PCR, while TCRdb's copy carries only in-frame clones and drops some. The table records some 99,000 clones, roughly 83% of them present only once. Sequencing input: peripheral blood. The receptor source for this set is a woman aged 60 to 75 with acute or convalescent COVID-19.

This CDR3 is CASTGTVNTEAFF. As DNA, the CDR3 is TGTGCCTCGACAGGGACCGTTAACACTGAAGCTTTCTTT. This chain links TRBV10-3 with TRBJ1-1; TRBD1 aligns across 7 bases. V lost 11 bases, J lost 2 bases, and 8 bases stayed unmatched. The CDR3 is 13 amino acids. The germline V gene has CDR1 ENHRY and CDR2 SYGVKD.

A few counts support this clone. The chain combines TRBV4-3 with TRBJ1-6, with a tentative D call TRBD1 (6 bases). V was clipped by 2 bases and J by 6 bases, with 11 bases between them. The CDR3 sequence is 15 residues long. Germline CDR1 reads LGHNA; CDR2 reads YSLEER. CDR3 DNA: TGCGCCAGCAGCCAAACGACAGGTTCTAATTCACCCCTCCACTTT. It codes for CASSQTTGSNSPLHF.

The chain uses TRBV11-1 and TRBJ2-5, with 8 bases identical to TRBD2. The length of the CDR3 is 16 residues. CDR1 SGHAT and CDR2 FQDESV come from the germline V gene (reference sequence). The V and J ends lost 5 bases and 3 bases, in that order; junction bases with no gene match: 11. Here the CDR3 reads CASSPLTSGGEETQYF. The CDR3 nucleotides read TGTGCCAGCAGCCCCCTCACCAGCGGGGGTGAAGAGACCCAGTACTTC.

CDR3 sequence: CASSSGASPNYGYTF. DNA for the CDR3: TGTGCCAGCAGCTCCGGAGCCTCCCCAAACTATGGCTACACCTTC. The chain joins TRBV5-8 to TRBJ1-2; D ambiguous. V lost 3 bases and J lost 2, with 14 bases in between. CDR3 size: 15 residues. Germline values: CDR1 SGHTS, CDR2 YDEGEE.

The genes are TRBV18 and TRBJ1-1; TRBD1 matches at 8 bases. Germline V gene lookup returns CDR1 KGHSH and CDR2 LQKENI. The CDR3 totals 15 residues. J gave up 5 bases and V 4 bases, and 9 bases lay outside the gene matches. The CDR3 DNA sequence: TGTGCCAGCTCACTTAGGACAGGGTCGAGGACTGAAGCTTTCTTT. Its translation: CASSLRTGSRTEAFF.

This clone appeared a few times. J is TRBJ1-1 and V is TRBV9; 7 nucleotides align to TRBD1. Trimming removed 4 bases from V and 11 bases from J; junction bases left unmatched: 20. CDR1 and CDR2 from the germline V gene are SGDLS and YYNGEE. This CDR3 is 16 amino acids long. CDR3 protein: CASSSVGRGTDRSAFF. The CDR3 nucleotides read TGTGCCAGCAGCTCGGTTGGCCGGGGGACAGACAGGTCGGCTTTCTTT.

This chain uses TRBV6-5 with TRBJ2-1, with TRBD2 matching over 7 bases. Germline V gene lookup returns CDR1 MNHEY and CDR2 SVGAGI. The V gene end was trimmed by 7 bases and the J gene end by 4 bases; junction bases not matched to a gene: 10. This CDR3 has 15 amino acids. The CDR3 DNA reads as TGTGCCAGCACCTCGCCATGGACTAGGTACAATGAGCAGTTCTTC. This codes for CASTSPWTRYNEQFF.

CDR3 DNA sequence: TGTGCCAGCAGCCAAGGAAGTGGCGGGAGGTTCTTGGAGCAGTACTTC. The encoded protein is CASSQGSGGRFLEQYF. This chain links TRBV3-1 (or the pseudogene TRBV3-2) with TRBJ2-7; 8 bases map to TRBD2. The germline V gene encodes CDR1 LGHDT and CDR2 YNNKEL (reference sequence). The CDR3 contains 16 residues. V trimming: 1 base; J trimming: 7 bases; junction bases outside the gene matches: 12.